Given below is one T cell receptor (beta chain) in context. No antigen is known for it. Qualities for individual bases were not recorded, and no much larger clone is one base off. The trial excluded patients who had a history of autoimmune disease or were on systemic immunosuppression. Peripheral blood for TCR sequencing was drawn from every dose cohort at baseline, at cycle 4 day 1 and at cycle 7 day 1. Samples came from an open-label, multicenter, first-in-human phase I dose-escalation trial of ivuxolimab. Adults with locally advanced or metastatic melanoma, renal cell, hepatocellular, or head and neck squamous cell carcinoma were enrolled in the trial. Before TCR sequencing, CD4+ T cells and CD8+ T cells were sorted from peripheral blood as separate populations. The data were taken from a study of OX40 agonist ivuxolimab in advanced cancers. For the study in its entirety: Ivuxolimab was a fully human IgG2 agonistic monoclonal antibody targeting the costimulatory receptor OX40 (CD134). Intravenous ivuxolimab was administered to patients every 2 weeks at six dose levels: 0.01, 0.1, 0.3, 1.5, 3 and 10 mg/kg. Of the 50 to 55 dose-escalation patients, hepatocellular carcinoma was present in about 20, melanoma in around 15, renal cell carcinoma in 9 and head and neck cancer in 9. The dose-escalation cohort was 80% to 90% male with a mean age of around 62 years, ranging from roughly 23 to 80. Patients were allowed to have had prior anti-PD-1, anti-PD-L1 or anti-CTLA-4 therapy, and more than 35% of the dose-escalation patients had been treated with checkpoint inhibitors. Partial responses occurred in three dose-escalation patients, of whom one had hepatocellular carcinoma and two had cutaneous melanoma. Peripheral TCRbeta sequencing was intended to test whether TCR sequence diversity was altered and clonal T-cell expansion was caused by ivuxolimab. The paper describes the monotherapy dose-escalation part (N of about 47 patients) of the phase I trial of ivuxolimab.

The CDR3 has 15 amino acids, counting the end cysteine and phenylalanine. The kept DNA is CDR3 alone, 45 bases in frame from the first base. V is trimmed back by 1 base and J by 2 bases, and the junction contains 0 bases that no gene match accounts for. To sequence the TCRbeta CDR3 region, genomic DNA was isolated from the sorted cells. TCRbeta CDR3 regions were sequenced using the immunoSEQ Assay. Here the immuneACCESS table is served through TCRdb, limited to in-frame sequences with V and J called. Missing clones are a known gap in these copies; in checked studies unresolved V genes cover under half, and the rest lacks a known reason. The sample includes around 76,000 clones, with roughly nine tenths observed a single time. In total, the top ten clones hold more than 8.5% of the sample. The full study reports these points: At doses from 0.1 to 3.0 mg/kg, clonal expansion was seen in both CD4+ and CD8+ blood T cells between baseline and week 6. In the 0.1-3.0 mg/kg groups, partial responders were among the patients with the lowest normalized peripheral clonal expansion, particularly in CD8+ T cells. Which antigens the clonally expanded peripheral T cells were specific for was not determined. Low levels of normalized T-cell clonal expansion were also seen in some nonresponding patients. After ivuxolimab, more expanded clones were found on average in CD8+ T cells than in CD4+ T cells.

The chain uses TRBV23-1 and TRBJ2-1; the junction holds 9 bases that match TRBD2. TRBV23-1 counts as an open reading frame of uncertain function. This receptor was identified in an adult with an advanced solid tumor such as melanoma, head and neck, liver or kidney cancer. The sample in question was CD4+ or CD8+ T cells sorted from blood, obtained in a trial of the OX40 agonist ivuxolimab. The DNA is TGCGCCAGCAGTCAATGCGGGAGGGCCTACAATGAGCAGTTCTTC. Translation gives CASSQCGRAYNEQFF.